These 13 T cell receptor beta chains originate from one sample sequenced in a study of shared clonotypes between healthy human individuals. Here immunoSEQ multiplex PCR was the method, and the copy in TCRdb shows in-frame clones only, minus some. This table holds about a million clones, around 76% found once. The specimen was memory CD4+ T cells sorted from blood. Documented subset: CD45RA-negative fraction. The receptors come from a man between 18 and 35 years old in good health.

There are a few counts of this clone. The chain recombines TRBV4-3 with TRBJ1-2; D gene unclear. This CDR3 has 13 residues. The germline V gene encodes CDR1 LGHNA and CDR2 YSLEER. The germline V and J ends were trimmed by 2 bases and 5 bases, with 9 bases remaining between them. CDR3 region: CASSQLGEYGYTF. The CDR3 region has the DNA TGCGCCAGCAGCCAACTCGGAGAGTATGGCTACACCTTC.

The chain recombines TRBV13 with TRBJ2-3; D is ambiguous. V was trimmed by 3 bases and J by 2 bases, leaving 12 bases between them. The CDR3 length is 15 residues. Germline lookup yields CDR1 PRHDT and CDR2 FYEKMQ (reference sequence). The CDR3: CASSLGHPPTDTQYF. The CDR3, as DNA: TGTGCCAGCAGCTTGGGTCATCCACCCACAGATACGCAGTATTTT.

Notes on this clone: This sequence is one base from a far larger clone and is likely a read error. The chain links TRBV6-5 to TRBJ1-2, with 10 bases lining up with TRBD1. Germline assignment: CDR1 MNHEY and CDR2 SVGAGI. This CDR3 spans 13 amino acids. V was pared by 4 bases and J by 6 bases, with 2 bases of the junction left unmatched. In DNA form, the CDR3 reads TGTGCCAGCAGTTTAGGGACAGGGGATGGCTACACCTTC. Protein product: CASSLGTGDGYTF.

The chain links TRBV18 to TRBJ1-4; D not certain. Germline-derived CDR1 and CDR2 are KGHSH and LQKENI. V gave up 0 bases and J gave up 8 bases, with 7 bases separating them. The CDR3 loop spans 13 amino acids. The CDR3 reads CASSPPVGEKLFF. The CDR3 nucleotides read TGTGCCAGCTCACCACCGGTAGGGGAAAAACTGTTTTTT.

This clone turned up a few times. The chain couples TRBV6-6 to TRBJ1-3, with 8 bases fitting TRBD1. CDR3 length: 16 residues. With V trimmed by 6 bases and J by 1 base, 8 bases remained unmatched. Germline assignment: CDR1 MNHNY and CDR2 SVGAGI (reference sequence). The CDR3 sequence is CASSFSGQASGNTIYF. CDR3 in DNA: TGTGCCAGCAGCTTCTCGGGACAGGCATCTGGAAACACCATATATTTT.

J is TRBJ2-5 and V is TRBV5-4; tentatively, D is TRBD2 (6 bases). Trimming took off 7 bases at V and 5 bases at J, with 24 bases between the two ends. Germline assignment: CDR1 SGHNT and CDR2 YYREEE (reference sequence). The CDR3 sequence is 16 residues long. For the CDR3, the DNA is TGTGCCAGCCGGCCTGGAGGGGAAAGATACCGGGAGACCCAGTACTTC. Protein product: CASRPGGERYRETQYF.

The V and J genes are TRBV5-1 and TRBJ2-7; D uncertain. V was pared by 0 bases and J by 2 bases, with 9 bases between. The germline CDR1 and CDR2 sequences are SGHRS and YFSETQ. The CDR3 runs to 14 residues. The CDR3: CASSLDGQTYEQYF. In DNA, the CDR3 is TGCGCCAGCAGCTTGGACGGCCAAACCTACGAGCAGTACTTC.

Note on this clone: Sequence at one end of the junction differs from germline and may be a read error. This chain connects TRBV7-7 to TRBJ2-2; D remains ambiguous. This CDR3 spans 15 amino acids. The V gene's germline CDR1 is SSHAT and CDR2 FNYEAQ (reference sequence). CDR3 in DNA: TGTGCTAGCAGCTCGCAGCTGGGGAACACCGGGGAGCTGTTTTTT. It is translated as CASSSQLGNTGELFF.

Only one count was recorded for this clone. This sequence joins TRBV9 and TRBJ1-2, with 8 bases lining up with TRBD1. This CDR3 spans 15 amino acids. CDR1 SGDLS and CDR2 YYNGEE come from the germline V gene. Unmatched junction bases numbered 13, after V lost 4 bases and J lost 8 bases. The CDR3 sequence: CASSPNPGQGLGYTF. CDR3 bases: TGTGCCAGCAGCCCCAACCCCGGACAGGGCTTAGGCTACACCTTC.

The V and J genes are TRBV30 and TRBJ1-4; D ambiguous. V was trimmed by 4 bases and J by 7 bases, leaving 10 bases between them. CDR1 and CDR2 (germline): GTSNPN, SVGIG (reference sequence). The CDR3 has 12 residues. This chain's CDR3 is CAWKGMSEKLFF. The CDR3 DNA reads as TGTGCCTGGAAGGGAATGAGTGAAAAACTGTTTTTT.

The V call is TRBV5-1, the J call TRBJ1-6; D may be TRBD1 (5 bases). Trimming left V 6 bases short and J 7 bases short, with 14 bases between. This CDR3 is 14 amino acids long. Germline V gene lookup returns CDR1 SGHRS and CDR2 YFSETQ. The CDR3, as DNA: TGCGCCAGCACCATTGATCAGGGAAATTCACCCCTCCACTTT. It codes for CASTIDQGNSPLHF.

As concerns this clone: The sample has other DNA sequences that encode this CDR3 too. V and J are TRBV7-9 and TRBJ1-4, with D tentatively TRBD1 (5 bases). The CDR3 spans 14 residues. Germline CDR1 SEHNR, CDR2 FQNEAQ (reference sequence). The V end lost 1 base, the J end lost 3 bases, and 6 bases lay between the germline ends. For the CDR3, the DNA is TGTGCCAGCAGCTTAGAGGGGTCTAATGAAAAACTGTTTTTT. Translation: CASSLEGSNEKLFF.

This clone showed up just once. The same CDR3 also results from other DNA sequences found in this sample. The chain combines TRBV5-1 with TRBJ2-7; 7 bases fit TRBD1. V lost 2 bases and J lost 6; bases outside the gene matches: 2. CDR1 and CDR2 from the germline V gene are SGHRS and YFSETQ. The CDR3 length is 12 residues. In DNA form, the CDR3 reads TGCGCCAGCAGCTTACGGACAGGCGAGCAGTACTTC. This codes for CASSLRTGEQYF. Looking up the rest from reference TRBV5-1 and TRBJ2-7 gives the full variable domain: KAGVTQTPRYLIKTRGQQVTLSCSPISGHRSVSWYQQTPGQGLQFLFEYFSETQRNKGNFPGRFSGRQFSNSRSEMNVSTLELGDSALYLCASSLRTGEQYFGPGTRLTVT.